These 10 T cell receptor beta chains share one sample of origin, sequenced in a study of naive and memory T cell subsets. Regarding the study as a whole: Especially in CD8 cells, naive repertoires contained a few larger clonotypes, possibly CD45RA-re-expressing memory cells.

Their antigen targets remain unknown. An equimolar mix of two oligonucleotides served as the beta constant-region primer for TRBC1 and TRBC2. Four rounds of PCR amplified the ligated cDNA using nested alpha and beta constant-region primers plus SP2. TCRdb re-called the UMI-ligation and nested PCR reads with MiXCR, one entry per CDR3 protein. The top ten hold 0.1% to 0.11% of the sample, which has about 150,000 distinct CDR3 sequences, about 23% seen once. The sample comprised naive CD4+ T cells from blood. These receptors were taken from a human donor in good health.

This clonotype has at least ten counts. This CDR3 reads CASSSGTGVNEQYF. CDR3 in DNA: TGTGCCAGCAGCTCCGGGACAGGGGTAAACGAGCAGTACTTC. The gene calls are TRBV7-9 and TRBJ2-7; 10 nucleotides align to TRBD1. Losses at the gene ends were 4 bases for V and 5 bases for J; bases not matched to a gene: 5. CDR3 size: 14 residues. Germline V gene lookup returns CDR1 SEHNR and CDR2 FQNEAQ (reference sequence).

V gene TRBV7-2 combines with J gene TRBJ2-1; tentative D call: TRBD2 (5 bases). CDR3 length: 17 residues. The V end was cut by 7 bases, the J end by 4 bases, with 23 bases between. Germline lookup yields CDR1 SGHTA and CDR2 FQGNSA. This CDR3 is CASTPTRTLPYYNEQFF. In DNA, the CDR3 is TGTGCCAGCACCCCGACCAGGACTCTCCCATATTACAATGAGCAGTTCTTC.

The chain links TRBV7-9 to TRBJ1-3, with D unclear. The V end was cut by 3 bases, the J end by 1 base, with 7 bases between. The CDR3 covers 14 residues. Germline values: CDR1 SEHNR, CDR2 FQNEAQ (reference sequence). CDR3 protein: CASSFSISGNTIYF. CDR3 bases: TGTGCCAGCAGCTTTTCGATTTCTGGAAACACCATATATTTT.

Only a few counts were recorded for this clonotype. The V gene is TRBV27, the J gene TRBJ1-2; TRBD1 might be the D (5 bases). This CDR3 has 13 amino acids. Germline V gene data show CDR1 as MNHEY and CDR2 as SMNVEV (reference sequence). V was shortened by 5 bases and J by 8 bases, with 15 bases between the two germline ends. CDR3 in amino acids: CASSRRGWDGYTF. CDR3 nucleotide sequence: TGTGCCAGCAGTCGGAGAGGGTGGGACGGCTACACCTTC.

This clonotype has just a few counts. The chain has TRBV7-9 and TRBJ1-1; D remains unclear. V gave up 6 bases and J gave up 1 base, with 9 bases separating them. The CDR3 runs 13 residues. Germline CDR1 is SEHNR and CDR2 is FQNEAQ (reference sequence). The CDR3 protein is CASRPGWNTEAFF. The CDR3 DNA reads TGTGCCAGCAGACCTGGATGGAACACTGAAGCTTTCTTT. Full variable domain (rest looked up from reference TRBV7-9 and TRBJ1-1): DTGVSQNPRHKITKRGQNVTFRCDPISEHNRLYWYRQTLGQGPEFLTYFQNEAQLEKSRLLSDRFSAERPKGSFSTLEIQRTEQGDSAMYLCASRPGWNTEAFFGQGTRLTVV.

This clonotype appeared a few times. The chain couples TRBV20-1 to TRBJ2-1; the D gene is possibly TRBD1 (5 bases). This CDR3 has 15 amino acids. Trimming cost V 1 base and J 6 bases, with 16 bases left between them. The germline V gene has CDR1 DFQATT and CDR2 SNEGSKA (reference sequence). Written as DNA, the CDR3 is TGCAGTGCTAGAGTGAGGCAGGGCTTGTTCAATGAGCAGTTCTTC. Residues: CSARVRQGLFNEQFF.

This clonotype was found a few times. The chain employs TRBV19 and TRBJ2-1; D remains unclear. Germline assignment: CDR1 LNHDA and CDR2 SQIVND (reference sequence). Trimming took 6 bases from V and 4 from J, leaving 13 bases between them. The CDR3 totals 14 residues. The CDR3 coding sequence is TGTGCCAGTAGGGCAGAGGCCCTTTACAATGAGCAGTTCTTC. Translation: CASRAEALYNEQFF.

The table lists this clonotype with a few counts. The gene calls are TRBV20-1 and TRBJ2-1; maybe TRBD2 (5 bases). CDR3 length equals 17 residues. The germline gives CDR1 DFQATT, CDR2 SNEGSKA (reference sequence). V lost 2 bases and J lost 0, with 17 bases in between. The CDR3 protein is CSARNPLAVSSYNEQFF. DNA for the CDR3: TGCAGTGCTAGAAACCCGCTAGCCGTCAGCTCCTACAATGAGCAGTTCTTC.

The CDR3 loop is CAISDRPPGTGDQPQHF. In DNA, the CDR3 is TGTGCCATCAGTGACCGACCCCCCGGGACAGGTGATCAGCCCCAGCATTTT. The chain combines TRBV10-3 with TRBJ1-5, with 8 bases matching TRBD1. CDR3 length: 17 amino acids. V lost 3 bases and J lost 5; bases outside the gene matches: 12. Germline values: CDR1 ENHRY, CDR2 SYGVKD.

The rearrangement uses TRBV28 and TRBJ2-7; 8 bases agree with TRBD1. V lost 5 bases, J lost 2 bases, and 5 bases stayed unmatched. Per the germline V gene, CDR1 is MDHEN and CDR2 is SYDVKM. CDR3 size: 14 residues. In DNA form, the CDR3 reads TGTGCCAGCAGTGACAGGGGAAGGACCTACGAGCAGTACTTC. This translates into CASSDRGRTYEQYF.